Shown below are 2 T cell receptor beta chains from a single sample sequenced in a study of CD8 T cells in Susac syndrome. Reverse transcription of roughly 0.45 to 1 ug RNA used random hexamers. TCRdb analysed the immunoSEQ multiplex PCR reads with MiXCR anew, one entry per CDR3 protein. The profile covers more than 150,000 distinct CDR3 sequences, with under 97% appearing a single time and around 0.092% taken by the ten largest. The material sequenced was CD4+ T cells from PBMCs. All receptors derive from a human donor with Susac syndrome.

V usage is TRBV30 and J usage is TRBJ1-5, with 8 positions matching TRBD1. After removal of 2 bases from V and 6 bases from J, the junction contained 6 bases not matched to a gene. The germline V gene encodes CDR1 GTSNPN and CDR2 SVGIG (reference sequence). This CDR3 has 14 amino acids. The chain's CDR3 is CAWSQPGGTQPQHF. The CDR3 nucleotides are TGTGCCTGGAGTCAGCCAGGGGGCACTCAGCCCCAGCATTTT.

This chain connects TRBV7-9 to TRBJ1-2, with D tentatively TRBD1 (6 bases). The CDR3 has 13 amino acids. Germline CDR1 and CDR2: SEHNR and FQNEAQ (reference sequence). V was trimmed by 6 bases and J by 4 bases, leaving 12 bases between them. The CDR3 here is CASSRGGPYGYTF. DNA for the CDR3: TGTGCCAGCAGTCGAGGGGGGCCCTATGGCTACACCTTC. Full variable domain (missing parts from reference TRBV7-9 and TRBJ1-2): DTGVSQNPRHKITKRGQNVTFRCDPISEHNRLYWYRQTLGQGPEFLTYFQNEAQLEKSRLLSDRFSAERPKGSFSTLEIQRTEQGDSAMYLCASSRGGPYGYTFGSGTRLTVV.